The sequence of this T cell receptor beta chain was determined in a study of blood T cell repertoires in COVID-19. The wider study: Spain, Italy and the United States supplied samples that represented acute and convalescent COVID-19. Nucleic acid was either cDNA or gDNA, and it came from T cells, B-cell-depleted T cells, or PBMCs.

This clone was detected once. Trimming took off 3 bases at V and 5 bases at J, with 11 bases between the two ends. The CDR3 extends over 14 amino acids. Per the germline V gene, CDR1 is SGHNT and CDR2 is YENEEA. In the original analysis: Nucleated cell counts were estimated from reference gene primer amplification. Assay used: immunoSEQ multiplex PCR; TCRdb lists only in-frame clones, some missing. V and J calls and clone size are copied from that table; D and trimming were computed from the DNA. Of more than 150,000 clones detected, approximately 86% appear once; the ten largest clones hold around 3%.

This receptor was taken from a man in his forties with active or convalescent COVID-19. Sequencing used peripheral blood. This sequence joins TRBV11-3 and TRBJ2-1; a weak D match, TRBD2 (5 bases). DNA of the CDR3: TGTGCCAGCAGCTTTATGGCCGGGAACAATGAGCAGTTCTTC. Residues: CASSFMAGNNEQFF.